Below, 30 T cell receptor beta chains from the same sample are listed, as sequenced in a study of blood T cell repertoires in COVID-19 (dated by TCRdb to 2020 to 2022). The library was produced with the immunoSEQ multiplex PCR assay. TCRdb stores this immuneACCESS table with in-frame sequences only. Part of the clones is absent; in the studies checked, under half of the shortfall reflects unresolved V genes, and no reason is known for the rest. Across this sample there are just over 250,000 clones, with approximately 91% seen only once. The top ten clonotypes cover just over 2.5% of the sample. The sequenced sample consisted of peripheral blood. The receptors here all came from a person aged 18 to 29 with COVID-19, enrolled during active disease.

The chain is built from TRBV3-1 (or the pseudogene TRBV3-2) and TRBJ2-1, with 8 positions matching TRBD2. V lost 4 bases and J lost 0; bases outside the gene matches: 8. The germline V gene encodes CDR1 LGHDT and CDR2 YNNKEL (reference sequence). The CDR3 is 17 amino acids. The CDR3 spells CASSLPAGDSSYNEQFF. The CDR3, as DNA: TGTGCCAGCAGCCTCCCAGCGGGAGATAGCTCCTACAATGAGCAGTTCTTC.

J is TRBJ2-2 and V is TRBV2; D is possibly TRBD1 (6 bases). The CDR3 spans 15 residues. V was clipped by 9 bases and J by 0 bases, with 14 bases between them. Per the germline V gene, CDR1 is SNHLY and CDR2 is FYNNEI. CDR3 DNA sequence: TGTGCCAGTCACAGACAGGTCGCGAACACCGGGGAGCTGTTTTTT. Amino acids: CASHRQVANTGELFF.

CDR3 DNA: TGTGCCAGCAGTTCCGAGGGCCGTACGGGCGGCTACACCTTC. Its protein is CASSSEGRTGGYTF. V and J are TRBV28 and TRBJ1-2; no reliable D call. This CDR3 comprises 14 residues. Trimming cost V 4 bases and J 8 bases, with 17 bases left between them. CDR1 MDHEN and CDR2 SYDVKM come from the germline V gene.

This chain links TRBV5-1 with TRBJ2-1, with 12 bases that match TRBD2. Germline V gene lookup returns CDR1 SGHRS and CDR2 YFSETQ. The ends lost 0 bases at V and 1 base at J; junction bases unmatched: 8. The CDR3 runs to 19 residues. The CDR3 region is CASSLAGTSGLSSYNEQFF. The CDR3 DNA follows: TGCGCCAGCAGCTTGGCTGGGACTAGCGGGTTATCTTCCTACAATGAGCAGTTCTTC.

The gene calls are TRBV25-1 and TRBJ2-1, with 8 positions matching TRBD1. The CDR3 spans 16 residues. From germline, CDR1 is MGHDK and CDR2 SYGVNS. Trimming at V came to 3 bases and at J to 0 bases, leaving 4 bases not matched to a gene. The CDR3 spells CASSDGQGASYNEQFF. CDR3 bases: TGTGCCAGCAGTGATGGGCAGGGGGCCTCCTACAATGAGCAGTTCTTC.

This clone was seen a handful of times. This chain joins TRBV25-1 and TRBJ2-3; a weak D match, TRBD2 (5 bases). V was cut by 3 bases and J by 0 bases, with 7 bases left in between. Germline CDR1 is MGHDK and CDR2 is SYGVNS. The CDR3 has 14 residues. The CDR3 region is CASSESGSTDTQYF. CDR3 bases: TGTGCCAGCAGTGAGTCGGGGAGCACAGATACGCAGTATTTT. Looking up the rest from reference TRBV25-1 and TRBJ2-3 gives the full variable domain: EADIYQTPRYLVIGTGKKITLECSQTMGHDKMYWYQQDPGMELHLIHYSYGVNSTEKGDLSSESTVSRIRTEHFPLTLESARPSHTSQYLCASSESGSTDTQYFGPGTRLTVL.

The chain is built from TRBV3-1 (or the pseudogene TRBV3-2) and TRBJ2-1; 7 nucleotides line up with TRBD2. CDR3 size: 17 residues. The V and J ends lost 4 bases and 9 bases, in that order; junction bases with no gene match: 18. Germline V gene lookup returns CDR1 LGHDT and CDR2 YNNKEL (reference sequence). The CDR3 here is CASSPMAAGRVRSEQFF. CDR3 bases: TGTGCCAGCAGCCCCATGGCAGCGGGAAGGGTTCGGAGTGAGCAGTTCTTC.

V gene TRBV9 combines with J gene TRBJ2-5, with TRBD1 as a possible D gene (6 bases). The V gene's germline CDR1 is SGDLS and CDR2 YYNGEE. V lost 3 bases to trimming and J lost 5 bases, with 17 bases between them. The CDR3 has 15 amino acids. The DNA for the CDR3 is TGTGCCAGCAGCGCCCAGACAGGTAGCGTTGAGACCCAGTACTTC. As protein: CASSAQTGSVETQYF.

CDR3 region: CASSLLASLPYEQYF. CDR3 in DNA: TGTGCCAGCAGTTTATTGGCTAGCCTTCCCTACGAGCAGTACTTC. The rearrangement uses TRBV27 and TRBJ2-7; TRBD2 might be the D (5 bases). Germline V gene sequence: CDR1 MNHEY, CDR2 SMNVEV (reference sequence). The length of the CDR3 is 15 residues. V shed 1 base and J shed 2 bases, with 12 bases lying between them.

The chain combines TRBV20-1 with TRBJ2-1; D gene unclear. Between the trimmed V and J ends, which lost 0 bases and 9 bases, there was a span of 3 bases. CDR1 DFQATT and CDR2 SNEGSKA come from the germline V gene (reference sequence). CDR3 length: 10 residues. The CDR3 sequence: CSARDLEQFF. The CDR3 nucleotides are TGCAGTGCTAGAGATCTTGAGCAGTTCTTC.

The rearrangement joins TRBV19 to TRBJ1-6; a possible D gene is TRBD1 (5 bases). V shed 5 bases and J shed 0 bases, with 29 bases lying between them. Germline assignment: CDR1 LNHDA and CDR2 SQIVND (reference sequence). The CDR3 consists of 22 residues. This CDR3 reads CASSRRVLGQVPRSSYNSPLHF. The CDR3 DNA reads TGTGCCAGTAGTCGTCGAGTACTGGGGCAGGTACCCCGAAGCTCCTATAATTCACCCCTCCACTTT. Using reference TRBV19 and TRBJ1-6 for the parts outside the CDR3, the full variable domain is DGGITQSPKYLFRKEGQNVTLSCEQNLNHDAMYWYRQDPGQGLRLIYYSQIVNDFQKGDIAEGYSVSREKKESFPLTVTSAQKNPTAFYLCASSRRVLGQVPRSSYNSPLHFGNGTRLTVT.

This chain joins TRBV4-1 and TRBJ2-1; D is possibly TRBD2 (5 bases). The CDR3 covers 15 residues. Trimming took 3 bases from V and 4 from J, leaving 13 bases between them. The germline V gene encodes CDR1 MGHRA and CDR2 YSYEKL. CDR3 in amino acids: CASSHDPSGYNEQFF. The DNA for the CDR3 is TGCGCCAGCAGCCATGACCCTTCGGGGTACAATGAGCAGTTCTTC.

The rearrangement links TRBV28 to TRBJ2-7; D may be TRBD1 (6 bases). The CDR3 consists of 13 residues. Germline-derived CDR1 and CDR2 are MDHEN and SYDVKM. Trimming took 3 bases from V and 2 from J, leaving 8 bases between them. The CDR3 loop is CASSLPGAYEQYF. The DNA of the CDR3 is TGTGCCAGCAGTTTGCCAGGGGCCTACGAGCAGTACTTC.

This chain uses TRBV2 with TRBJ1-2; unclear D gene. Trimming cost V 3 bases and J 0 bases, with 8 bases left between them. Germline V gene lookup returns CDR1 SNHLY and CDR2 FYNNEI. The CDR3 has 14 amino acids. The CDR3 nucleotides read TGTGCCAGCAGTGACAGGAACCCTAACTATGGCTACACCTTC. Protein sequence: CASSDRNPNYGYTF. Based on the CDR3 plus reference TRBV2 and TRBJ1-2, the full variable domain is EPEVTQTPSHQVTQMGQEVILRCVPISNHLYFYWYRQILGQKVEFLVSFYNNEISEKSEIFDDQFSVERPDGSNFTLKIRSTKLEDSAMYFCASSDRNPNYGYTFGSGTRLTVV.

V is TRBV5-5 and J is TRBJ2-7; TRBD1 aligns across 7 bases. CDR1 SGHKS and CDR2 YYEKEE come from the germline V gene (reference sequence). The V segment lost 0 bases and the J segment 4 bases; nucleotides outside the gene matches: 7. The CDR3 is 15 residues long. CDR3 sequence: CASSLVTGQTYEQYF. The CDR3 DNA reads as TGTGCCAGCAGCTTGGTTACGGGACAGACTTACGAGCAGTACTTC.

The chain carries TRBV7-2 and TRBJ2-1, with 9 bases aligning to TRBD2. CDR1 is SGHTA, CDR2 FQGNSA, per germline. The CDR3 covers 17 residues. The junction had 10 bases not matched to a gene; V was cut back by 2 bases and J by 5 bases. The CDR3 nucleotides read TGTGCCAGCAGCTTAATCGCTCGGACTAGCGCGAACAATGAGCAGTTCTTC. Residues: CASSLIARTSANNEQFF. The variable domain in full, completed from reference TRBV7-2 and TRBJ2-1, reads GAGVSQSPSNKVTEKGKDVELRCDPISGHTALYWYRQSLGQGLEFLIYFQGNSAPDKSGLPSDRFSAERTGGSVSTLTIQRTQQEDSAVYLCASSLIARTSANNEQFFGPGTRLTVL.

This sequence joins TRBV5-1 and TRBJ2-1; a weak D match, TRBD2 (5 bases). Germline CDR1 is SGHRS and CDR2 is YFSETQ. This CDR3 has 18 residues. V was pared by 4 bases and J by 8 bases, with 28 bases between. The CDR3 loop is CASSRERLPAGDLDEQFF. The CDR3 DNA sequence: TGCGCCAGCAGCAGGGAGAGACTTCCGGCCGGGGATCTGGATGAGCAGTTCTTC.

The chain links TRBV19 to TRBJ2-7; 14 bases map to TRBD2. This CDR3 has 15 residues. V lost 6 bases, J lost 5 bases, and 6 bases stayed unmatched. The V gene's germline CDR1 is LNHDA and CDR2 SQIVND (reference sequence). The CDR3 here is CASSGTSGRINEQYF. For the CDR3, the DNA is TGTGCCAGTAGCGGGACTAGCGGGAGAATCAACGAGCAGTACTTC. Supplemented by reference TRBV19 and TRBJ2-7, the full variable domain reads DGGITQSPKYLFRKEGQNVTLSCEQNLNHDAMYWYRQDPGQGLRLIYYSQIVNDFQKGDIAEGYSVSREKKESFPLTVTSAQKNPTAFYLCASSGTSGRINEQYFGPGTRLTVT.

J is TRBJ1-4 and V is TRBV3-1 (or the pseudogene TRBV3-2); D not resolved. V lost 3 bases to trimming and J lost 8 bases, with 16 bases between them. CDR1 is LGHDT, CDR2 YNNKEL, per germline (reference sequence). CDR3 length equals 15 residues. CDR3 sequence (DNA): TGTGCCAGCAGCCACCTCATAAAGAGCGAGGAAAAACTGTTTTTT. Amino acid sequence: CASSHLIKSEEKLFF.

The chain joins TRBV5-4 to TRBJ1-1; tentatively, D is TRBD1 (6 bases). The CDR3 contains 14 residues. V was pared by 3 bases and J by 0 bases, with 9 bases between. Germline assignment: CDR1 SGHNT and CDR2 YYREEE (reference sequence). CDR3 residues: CASSSQGMNTEAFF. As DNA, the CDR3 is TGTGCCAGCAGCTCTCAGGGGATGAACACTGAAGCTTTCTTT. Together with reference TRBV5-4 and TRBJ1-1, the CDR3 gives the full variable domain: ETGVTQSPTHLIKTRGQQVTLRCSSQSGHNTVSWYQQALGQGPQFIFQYYREEENGRGNFPPRFSGLQFPNYSSELNVNALELDDSALYLCASSSQGMNTEAFFGQGTRLTVV.

The rearrangement uses TRBV27 and TRBJ2-3; 10 bases match TRBD2. Per germline, CDR1 MNHEY and CDR2 SMNVEV (reference sequence). With V trimmed by 8 bases and J by 2 bases, 7 bases remained unmatched. There are 15 residues in the CDR3. This chain's CDR3 is CASATLAGYTDTQYF. The CDR3 DNA sequence: TGTGCCAGCGCCACACTAGCGGGATACACAGATACGCAGTATTTT.

Here the CDR3 reads CASSLGGVTSDTQYF. The DNA of the CDR3 is TGCGCCAGCAGCTTGGGGGGCGTTACATCAGATACGCAGTATTTT. The chain carries TRBV5-1 and TRBJ2-3, with D possibly TRBD1 on 5 matching bases. The CDR3 is made up of 15 amino acids. CDR1 SGHRS and CDR2 YFSETQ come from the germline V gene. Trimming took off 0 bases at V and 4 bases at J, with 12 bases between the two ends.

J is TRBJ2-1 and V is TRBV20-1, with D tentatively TRBD2 (5 bases). The CDR3 runs 15 residues. CDR1 and CDR2 (germline): DFQATT, SNEGSKA (reference sequence). V was clipped by 3 bases and J by 7 bases, with 19 bases between them. CDR3 loop: CSASTVDREGNEQFF. The CDR3 nucleotides are TGCAGTGCTAGTACTGTAGACCGGGAAGGTAATGAGCAGTTCTTC.

The chain carries TRBV28 and TRBJ2-7; TRBD1 might be the D (6 bases). Germline CDR1 is MDHEN and CDR2 is SYDVKM. The V gene lost 4 bases and the J gene lost 2 bases, with 12 bases spanning the gap. The CDR3 has 14 residues. The DNA for the CDR3 is TGTGCCAGCAGTTATGGGACACGAACCTACGAGCAGTACTTC. This translates into CASSYGTRTYEQYF.

The genes are TRBV28 and TRBJ2-3; possibly TRBD2 for D (6 bases). The V and J ends lost 4 bases and 2 bases respectively, with 16 bases between them. Germline loops: CDR1 MDHEN, CDR2 SYDVKM. The CDR3 loop spans 16 amino acids. CDR3 residues: CASSSRDFKFTDTQYF. CDR3 nucleotides: TGTGCCAGCAGTTCCCGGGACTTTAAATTCACAGATACGCAGTATTTT.

The chain couples TRBV5-1 to TRBJ2-7; 11 bases are shared with TRBD1. With V trimmed by 0 bases and J by 5 bases, 4 bases remained unmatched. Germline V gene data show CDR1 as SGHRS and CDR2 as YFSETQ. This CDR3 contains 15 residues. In DNA form, the CDR3 reads TGCGCCAGCAGCTTGGTGGGACAGGGGGGGAACGAGCAGTACTTC. It codes for CASSLVGQGGNEQYF.

This clone was seen just once. This chain connects TRBV5-1 to TRBJ1-1; TRBD1 might be the D (5 bases). The CDR3 covers 14 residues. Trimming shortened V by 4 bases and J by 1 base, and 11 bases separated the two germline ends. Germline-derived CDR1 and CDR2 are SGHRS and YFSETQ. The CDR3 loop reads CASSGDGGNTEAFF. The DNA for the CDR3 is TGCGCCAGCAGCGGAGACGGGGGGAACACTGAAGCTTTCTTT. Together with reference TRBV5-1 and TRBJ1-1, the CDR3 gives the full variable domain: KAGVTQTPRYLIKTRGQQVTLSCSPISGHRSVSWYQQTPGQGLQFLFEYFSETQRNKGNFPGRFSGRQFSNSRSEMNVSTLELGDSALYLCASSGDGGNTEAFFGQGTRLTVV.

The genes are TRBV10-3 and TRBJ2-5; TRBD1 matches 9 bases. From germline, CDR1 is ENHRY and CDR2 SYGVKD. This CDR3 is built from 12 residues. The trim removed 10 bases at V and 4 bases at J, leaving 4 bases unmatched. The CDR3 DNA sequence: TGTGCCAGCTCGGGACAGGGAGAGACCCAGTACTTC. This gives the protein CASSGQGETQYF.

The chain employs TRBV20-1 and TRBJ2-1, with 8 nucleotides matching TRBD1. The CDR3 contains 13 residues. The V gene end was trimmed by 3 bases and the J gene end by 4 bases; junction bases not matched to a gene: 2. The V gene's germline CDR1 is DFQATT and CDR2 SNEGSKA (reference sequence). The CDR3 here is CSASRDRYNEQFF. DNA of the CDR3: TGCAGTGCTAGTAGGGACAGGTACAATGAGCAGTTCTTC.

The chain employs TRBV7-2 and TRBJ2-1; 11 nucleotides agree with TRBD2. Germline loops: CDR1 SGHTA, CDR2 FQGNSA. The J segment lost 9 bases and the V segment lost 5 bases, leaving 6 bases of the junction unmatched. The CDR3 length is 14 residues. DNA of the CDR3: TGTGCCAGCAGCCCAAACGGACTAGCGGGTGAGCAGTTCTTC. Protein product: CASSPNGLAGEQFF.